The 11 T cell receptor beta chains below all came from one sample that was sequenced in a study of CD8 T cells in ankylosing spondylitis. TCRdb called the 5' RACE reads again in MiXCR, with one record for every CDR3 protein. The table lists under 30,000 distinct CDR3 sequences, approximately 13% of them singletons, with 30% to 45% in the top ten. Sequencing was done on a sample of blood. The receptors originated from a male donor with ankylosing spondylitis or in good health (not recorded which).

Many counts were recorded for this clonotype. This chain uses TRBV28 with TRBJ1-1; D is ambiguous. The CDR3 runs 14 residues. Germline CDR1 MDHEN, CDR2 SYDVKM. V was pared by 3 bases and J by 0 bases, with 8 bases between. CDR3 DNA: TGTGCCAGCAGTTTCGCCCCGCTGAACACTGAAGCTTTCTTT. It specifies CASSFAPLNTEAFF.

The CDR3 reads CASSLAGHETETQYF. In DNA form, the CDR3 reads TGTGCCAGCAGTTTAGCGGGACATGAAACCGAGACCCAGTACTTC. This chain connects TRBV28 to TRBJ2-5; the D call may be TRBD1 or TRBD2 (6 bases each). Trimming shortened V by 2 bases and J by 5 bases, and 15 bases separated the two germline ends. This CDR3 is built from 15 residues. Per germline, CDR1 MDHEN and CDR2 SYDVKM.

J is TRBJ2-2 and V is TRBV20-1; tentative D call: TRBD2 (6 bases). CDR3 length: 13 amino acids. Trimming removed 7 bases at V and 6 bases at J, with 15 bases between. Germline values: CDR1 DFQATT, CDR2 SNEGSKA (reference sequence). CDR3 DNA sequence: TGCAGTGTCGGCCAGCGGGCTTCCGGGGAGCTGTTTTTT. As protein: CSVGQRASGELFF.

The chain employs TRBV10-3 and TRBJ2-1; TRBD1 agrees at 7 bases. Germline V gives CDR1 ENHRY, CDR2 SYGVKD. The CDR3 covers 15 residues. Trimming took 6 bases from V and 2 from J; bases not matched to a gene: 7. This chain's CDR3 is CAIRETGSAYNEQFF. The CDR3, as DNA: TGTGCCATCAGGGAGACAGGGTCTGCCTACAATGAGCAGTTCTTC.

This clonotype was detected ten times or more. This chain connects TRBV19 to TRBJ2-1, with a possible D match to TRBD1 (6 bases). The CDR3 has 14 residues. CDR1 and CDR2 (germline): LNHDA, SQIVND (reference sequence). The ends were cut back, 4 bases at V and 5 bases at J, with 12 bases in the middle. CDR3 region: CASSNRQVNNEQFF. CDR3 nucleotide sequence: TGTGCCAGTAGTAACAGACAGGTCAACAATGAGCAGTTCTTC.

V and J are TRBV25-1 and TRBJ2-7, with a weak D call TRBD1 (6 bases). The ends were cut back, 4 bases at V and 3 bases at J, with 7 bases in the middle. The CDR3 sequence is 12 residues long. In germline, CDR1 is MGHDK, CDR2 SYGVNS. In DNA form, the CDR3 reads TGTGCCAGCAGTGGGGACATCTACGAGCAGTACTTC. This translates into CASSGDIYEQYF.

This clonotype was found a few times. The chain couples TRBV13 to TRBJ2-3; D remains unclear. The CDR3 loop spans 15 amino acids. Germline CDR1 and CDR2: PRHDT and FYEKMQ (reference sequence). V was clipped by 1 base and J by 0 bases, with 8 bases between them. The CDR3 DNA sequence: TGTGCCAGCAGCTTAGATGGCGCTAGCACAGATACGCAGTATTTT. Translating gives CASSLDGASTDTQYF.

This CDR3 is CSAFGLAGAYMSTDTQYF. As DNA, the CDR3 is TGCAGTGCTTTTGGACTAGCGGGGGCGTACATGAGCACAGATACGCAGTATTTT. V and J are TRBV20-1 and TRBJ2-3, with 13 bases fitting TRBD2. CDR1 is DFQATT, CDR2 SNEGSKA, per germline (reference sequence). V lost 5 bases to trimming and J lost 0 bases; unmatched junction nucleotides: 11. CDR3 size: 18 residues.

This clonotype occurred a few times. The V gene is TRBV5-1, the J gene TRBJ2-2; 9 positions agree with TRBD2. J lost 3 bases, V lost 0 bases, and 9 bases had no gene match. CDR3 length: 18 amino acids. Germline-derived CDR1 and CDR2 are SGHRS and YFSETQ. In DNA form, the CDR3 reads TGCGCCAGCAGCTTGGCTACCGGGACTAGCAGCTACACCGGGGAGCTGTTTTTT. It is translated as CASSLATGTSSYTGELFF.

This clonotype was detected ten times or more. V and J are TRBV5-1 and TRBJ2-5, with D possibly being TRBD1 or TRBD2 (5 bases each). The CDR3 covers 16 residues. Germline V gene sequence: CDR1 SGHRS, CDR2 YFSETQ. V dropped 4 bases and J dropped 5 bases, with 21 bases sitting between them. CDR3 sequence reads: CASSQLPGTVTETQYF. CDR3 DNA sequence: TGCGCCAGCAGCCAGCTTCCCGGGACCGTAACGGAGACCCAGTACTTC.

This clonotype occurred a few times. The V gene is TRBV6-4, the J gene TRBJ2-2; 8 bases agree with TRBD2. Per the germline V gene, CDR1 is MRHNA and CDR2 is SNTAGT. V was clipped by 3 bases and J by 1 base; unmatched bases: 4. The CDR3 loop spans 16 amino acids. The CDR3 loop reads CASSELAGQNTGELFF. In nucleotides, the CDR3 is TGTGCCAGCAGTGAGTTAGCGGGACAGAACACCGGGGAGCTGTTTTTT.